This T cell receptor (beta chain) appears in the sequencing data of a study of cytomegalovirus exposure and HLA in healthy donors. Data came from immunoSEQ multiplex PCR; TCRdb stores just in-frame clones and leaves some out. Found here are 97,000 or so clones, about 94% of them singletons; the top ten hold 0.89%. As to this clone: Its specificity is not known.

Study results and caveats: Reports credit the classifier with highly specific, highly sensitive diagnosis of cytomegalovirus status.

This CDR3 has 16 residues. The chain employs TRBV21-1 and TRBJ2-7; the table calls TRBD2, which could not be checked here. TRBV21-1 constitutes a pseudogene. The sequence was collected from a woman younger than 30 in good health and CMV-seronegative. Sequences were obtained from PBMCs. The CDR3 reads CASSKRRGAQSYEQYF. DNA of the CDR3: TGTGCCAGCAGCAAAAGGCGGGGGGCGCAGTCCTACGAGCAGTACTTC.